The clone carrying this T cell receptor beta chain was detected ten times or more. What it binds is unknown. Patients were all untreated before their thyroid surgery. These data come from a study of metastatic and nonmetastatic thyroid tumors. Across the whole study: The study looked at repertoires side by side in blood and in tumor or nodule tissue from malignant and benign thyroid patients. Whole-study results and caveats: In both blood and tumor samples, TCR beta diversity was reported significantly higher for malignant than benign nodules.

As processed by the authors: CDR3 differences across clinicopathological groups were used to build a distant-metastasis classifier for papillary thyroid cancer. TCRdb reanalyzed the PCR reads via MiXCR. None of the V and J calls come from the authors' own analysis; TCRdb made them. The sample has tens of thousands of clones, roughly 16% seen once. CDR1 is SGHAT and CDR2 is FQNNGV in the germline V gene. CDR3 length: 15 residues. V was trimmed by 0 bases and J by 1 base, leaving 10 bases between them. J is TRBJ2-7 and V is TRBV11-2; D unclear. This receptor was identified in a female donor with papillary thyroid cancer or a benign thyroid nodule (not recorded which). Some clones in this sample may be carry-over from other donors' samples. The sequenced material came from blood. The CDR3 DNA sequence: TGTGCCAGCAGCTTAGATCCCTTAGTGTCCTACGAGCAGTACTTC. Translation gives CASSLDPLVSYEQYF.